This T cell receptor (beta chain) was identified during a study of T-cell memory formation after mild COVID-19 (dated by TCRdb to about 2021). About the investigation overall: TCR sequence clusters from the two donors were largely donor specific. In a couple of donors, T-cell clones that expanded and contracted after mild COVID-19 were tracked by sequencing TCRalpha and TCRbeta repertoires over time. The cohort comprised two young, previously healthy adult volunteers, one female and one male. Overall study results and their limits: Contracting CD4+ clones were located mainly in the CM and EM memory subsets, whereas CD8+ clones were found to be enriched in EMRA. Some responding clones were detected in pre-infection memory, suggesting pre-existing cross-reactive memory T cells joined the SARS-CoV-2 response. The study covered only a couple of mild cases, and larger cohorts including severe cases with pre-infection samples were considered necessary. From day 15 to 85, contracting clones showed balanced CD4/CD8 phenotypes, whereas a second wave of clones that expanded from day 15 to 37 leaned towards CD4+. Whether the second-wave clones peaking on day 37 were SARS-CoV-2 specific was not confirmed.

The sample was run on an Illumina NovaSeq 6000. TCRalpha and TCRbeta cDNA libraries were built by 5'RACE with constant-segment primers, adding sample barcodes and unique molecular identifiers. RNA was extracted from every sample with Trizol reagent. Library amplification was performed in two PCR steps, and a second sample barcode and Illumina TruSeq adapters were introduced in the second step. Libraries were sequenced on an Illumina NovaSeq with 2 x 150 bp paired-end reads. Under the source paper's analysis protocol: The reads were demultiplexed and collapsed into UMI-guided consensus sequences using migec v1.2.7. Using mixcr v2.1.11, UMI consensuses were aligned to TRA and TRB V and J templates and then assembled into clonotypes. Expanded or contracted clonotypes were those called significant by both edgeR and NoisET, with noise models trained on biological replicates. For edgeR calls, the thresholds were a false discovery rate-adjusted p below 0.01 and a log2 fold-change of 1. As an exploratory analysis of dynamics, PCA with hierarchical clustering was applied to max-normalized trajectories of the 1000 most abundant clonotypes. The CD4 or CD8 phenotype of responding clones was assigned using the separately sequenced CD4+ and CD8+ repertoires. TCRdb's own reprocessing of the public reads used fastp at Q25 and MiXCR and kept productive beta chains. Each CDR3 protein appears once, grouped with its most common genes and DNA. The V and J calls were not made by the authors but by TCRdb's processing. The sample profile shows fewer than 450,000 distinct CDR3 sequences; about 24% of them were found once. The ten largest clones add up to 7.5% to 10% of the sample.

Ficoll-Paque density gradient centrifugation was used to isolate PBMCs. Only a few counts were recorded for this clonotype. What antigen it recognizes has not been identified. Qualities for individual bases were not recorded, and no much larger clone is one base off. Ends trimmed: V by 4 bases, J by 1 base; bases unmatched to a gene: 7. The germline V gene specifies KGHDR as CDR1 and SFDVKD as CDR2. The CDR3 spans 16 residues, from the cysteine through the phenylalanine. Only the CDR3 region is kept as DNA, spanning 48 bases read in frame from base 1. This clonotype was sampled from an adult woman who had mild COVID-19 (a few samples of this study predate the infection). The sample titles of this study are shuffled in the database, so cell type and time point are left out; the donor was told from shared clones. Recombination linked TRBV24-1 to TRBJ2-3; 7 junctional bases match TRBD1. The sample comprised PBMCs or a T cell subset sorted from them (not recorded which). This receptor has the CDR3 CATSDLQGLGTDTQYF. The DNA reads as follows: TGTGCCACCAGTGACCTACAGGGGTTGGGCACAGATACGCAGTATTTT.